This TCR beta chain is from a study of T cell changes during pregnancy in multiple sclerosis. This CDR3 region has 16 residues. Germline V gene sequence: CDR1 PRHDT, CDR2 FYEKMQ (reference sequence). V was pared by 3 bases and J by 6 bases, with 11 bases of the junction left unmatched. TCRdb's table, derived via immunoSEQ multiplex PCR, lists solely in-frame clones and lacks some. The sample lists about 110,000 clones, about 90% occurring once. The chain couples TRBV13 to TRBJ2-3; the match to TRBD1 covers 8 bases. Specimen: peripheral blood, collected before pregnancy. The source of this sequence is a female donor with multiple sclerosis, enrolled in a pregnancy study. The DNA of the CDR3 is TGTGCCAGCAGCTTCCGACAGGGGACGACTTGGGATACGCAGTATTTT. This codes for CASSFRQGTTWDTQYF.